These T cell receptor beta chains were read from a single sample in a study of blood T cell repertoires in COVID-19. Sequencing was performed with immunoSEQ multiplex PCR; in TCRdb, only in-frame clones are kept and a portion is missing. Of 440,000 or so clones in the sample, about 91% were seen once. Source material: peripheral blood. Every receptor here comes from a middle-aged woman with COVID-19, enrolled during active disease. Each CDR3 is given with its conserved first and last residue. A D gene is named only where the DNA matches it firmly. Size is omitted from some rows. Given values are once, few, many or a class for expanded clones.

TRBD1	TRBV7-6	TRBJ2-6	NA	CASSRPRRGHGANVLTF	TGTGCCAGCAGCCGACCACGTAGGGGGCATGGGGCCAACGTCCTGACTTTC
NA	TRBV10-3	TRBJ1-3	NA	CAISDPGDKGGNTIYF	TGTGCCATCAGTGACCCCGGGGACAAGGGGGGAAACACCATATATTTT
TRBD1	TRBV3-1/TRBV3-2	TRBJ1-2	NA	CASSQWDRGRGGYTF	TGTGCCAGCAGCCAATGGGACAGGGGGCGCGGTGGCTACACCTTC
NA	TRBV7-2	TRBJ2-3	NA	CASIESSDTQYF	TGTGCCAGCATCGAGTCGTCGGATACGCAGTATTTT
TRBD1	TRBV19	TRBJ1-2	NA	CASSPGTGRNYGYTF	TGTGCCAGTAGTCCGGGGACAGGGCGGAACTATGGCTACACCTTC
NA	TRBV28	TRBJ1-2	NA	CASSWVVAGRGNYGYTF	TGTGCCAGCAGTTGGGTTGTGGCCGGTAGGGGAAACTATGGCTACACCTTC
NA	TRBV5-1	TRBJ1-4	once	CASRSDRLELFF	TGCGCCAGCAGATCCGACAGACTCGAACTGTTTTTT
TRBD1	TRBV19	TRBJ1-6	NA	CASSTGTGVGSPLHF	TGTGCCAGTAGTACCGGGACAGGGGTCGGTTCACCCCTCCACTTT
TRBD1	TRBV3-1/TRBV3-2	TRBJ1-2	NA	CASSQTGGWGYGYTF	TGTGCCAGCAGCCAAACAGGGGGCTGGGGCTATGGCTACACCTTC
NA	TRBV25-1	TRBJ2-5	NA	CASSEINTEYF	TGTGCCAGCAGTGAAATAAACACCGAGTACTTC